Listed below are T cell receptor beta chains from one sample, sequenced in a study of cytomegalovirus exposure and HLA in healthy donors. Some clones are missing from TCRdb's copy, which holds only in-frame ones; the method was immunoSEQ multiplex PCR. The sample has just over 150,000 clones; approximately 82% are singletons. The sequenced material came from PBMCs. The receptors stem from a woman in her 50s in good health and CMV-seropositive. CDR3s include the opening cysteine and the closing phenylalanine or tryptophan. D genes are given only for firm matches. Part of the rows lack a size; the others show once, few, many or a class for expanded clones.

v_call,d_call,j_call,clone_size,cdr3_nt,cdr3_aa
TRBV11-2,TRBD1,TRBJ1-6,-,TGTGCCAGCAGCTCCCGACAGGGGGTGGGATCACCCCTCCACTTT,CASSSRQGVGSPLHF
TRBV4-1,TRBD1,TRBJ2-3,-,TGCGCCAGCAGCCAAGATCTTACAGGGGGGGATACGCAGTATTTT,CASSQDLTGGDTQYF
TRBV5-1,TRBD1,TRBJ2-2,-,TGCGCCAGCAGCTCCGGACAGGGGGCCGGGGAGCTGTTTTTT,CASSSGQGAGELFF
TRBV7-9,-,TRBJ2-1,-,TGTGCCAGCAGCTCCGCACAGAGCCATGAGCAGTTCTTC,CASSSAQSHEQFF
TRBV2,-,TRBJ2-4,-,TGTGCCAGCGGGGGGGCTGGGGGGATGGCCAAAAACATTCAGTACTTC,CASGGAGGMAKNIQYF
TRBV27,TRBD1,TRBJ1-2,-,TGTGCCAGCGGAACACAGGGGCTCTATGGCTACACCTTC,CASGTQGLYGYTF
TRBV2,TRBD1,TRBJ1-1,-,TGTGCCAGCAGGCCGGACAGGATGAACACTGAAGCTTTCTTT,CASRPDRMNTEAFF
TRBV7-6,-,TRBJ1-3,-,TGTGCCAGCAGCCCGAACAGGGAAGGGGACTCTGGAAACACCATATATTTT,CASSPNREGDSGNTIYF
TRBV7-2,TRBD2,TRBJ2-5,-,TGTGCCAGCAGCTTAGGGACGGGGGGGATATCTTTGGAGACCCAGTACTTC,CASSLGTGGISLETQYF
TRBV2,TRBD1,TRBJ2-2,-,TGTGCCAGCAGTGAAGAGACAGGGGTTGTCGGGGAGCTGTTTTTT,CASSEETGVVGELFF
TRBV5-6,-,TRBJ2-4,-,TGTGCCAGCAGCTCCGGGTTATTTTTAGCCAAAAACATTCAGTACTTC,CASSSGLFLAKNIQYF
TRBV6-5,-,TRBJ2-4,few,TGTGCCAGCAGTTCAGGGCTAGCCAAAAACATTCAGTACTTC,CASSSGLAKNIQYF
TRBV2,-,TRBJ1-4,-,TGTGCCAGCAGGGGTCGCGGTGAAAAACTGTTTTTT,CASRGRGEKLFF
TRBV27,-,TRBJ2-1,once,TGTGCCAGCAGTTTGGTGGCGGTGGCAAACAATGAGCAGTTCTTC,CASSLVAVANNEQFF
TRBV30,TRBD1,TRBJ1-6,once,TGTGCCTGGAGTGCGTCCAGAGACAGGGTCGCGTCACCCCTCCACTTT,CAWSASRDRVASPLHF
TRBV7-6,TRBD1,TRBJ1-1,-,TGTGCCAGCAGCTTAGGGACAGGGGTGAACACTGAAGCTTTCTTT,CASSLGTGVNTEAFF
TRBV5-4,TRBD1,TRBJ2-7,-,TGTGCCAGCAGCGTACCGGGACAGGGCTCCTACGAGCAGTACTTC,CASSVPGQGSYEQYF
TRBV6-1,TRBD1,TRBJ1-5,-,TGTGCCAGCAGTTTGGGACAGGTTAGTGATCAGCCCCAGCATTTT,CASSLGQVSDQPQHF
TRBV7-9,TRBD1,TRBJ1-2,-,TGTGCCAGCAGCTTAGGGGGACAGGTCTATGGCTACACCTTC,CASSLGGQVYGYTF
TRBV6-5,TRBD2,TRBJ2-4,once,TGTGCCAGCAGACAGACTAGCGGGGGGGGCAACATTCAGTACTTC,CASRQTSGGGNIQYF
TRBV4-1,-,TRBJ2-2,-,TGCGCCAGCAAGAAGCAGGGTGGCACCGGGGAGCTGTTTTTT,CASKKQGGTGELFF
TRBV19,-,TRBJ2-5,-,TGTGCCAGTAGTCCCCAGGGGTATCAAGAGACCCAGTACTTC,CASSPQGYQETQYF
TRBV5-6,-,TRBJ1-2,-,TGTGCCAGCAGCGTAGGACTAGAGGGGAGCTATGGCTACACCTTC,CASSVGLEGSYGYTF
TRBV4-3,TRBD2,TRBJ2-2,-,TGCGCCAGCAGCCTATCCCCCCTAGCGGGGGTCACCGGGGAGCTGTTTTTT,CASSLSPLAGVTGELFF
TRBV7-9,-,TRBJ1-3,-,TGTGCCAGCAGCTCATTTGGAAACACCATATATTTT,CASSSFGNTIYF
TRBV6-1,TRBD1,TRBJ1-4,few,TGTGCCAGCAGCAAGACAGGGGGGAATGAAAAACTGTTTTTT,CASSKTGGNEKLFF
TRBV7-9,TRBD1,TRBJ2-3,-,TGTGCCAGCAGCTTATCGGGACAGGGGAGGCACACGCAGTATTTT,CASSLSGQGRHTQYF
TRBV29-1,-,TRBJ2-2,-,TGCAGCGTGTCAACAAAAAGCACCGGGGAGCTGTTTTTT,CSVSTKSTGELFF
TRBV15,TRBD1,TRBJ2-7,-,TGTGCCACCAGCAGAGTGTCACTTGGGGACAGGGGGATTGAGCAGTACTTC,CATSRVSLGDRGIEQYF
TRBV6-1,-,TRBJ1-1,-,TGTGCCAGCAGTGACAGGTTCTTTGAAGCTTTCTTT,CASSDRFFEAFF
TRBV19,TRBD1,TRBJ2-3,-,TGTGCCAGTAGTACGAGCCTTCGGACAGGGACAGATACGCAGTATTTT,CASSTSLRTGTDTQYF
TRBV10-1,-,TRBJ2-7,once,TGCGCCAGCAGATTACAAGAGCAGTACTTC,CASRLQEQYF
TRBV6-4,TRBD1,TRBJ2-1,-,TGTGCCAGCAGTAGTAAGGGTCAGGGGGCGAGAGACCATGAGCAGTTCTTC,CASSSKGQGARDHEQFF
TRBV13,TRBD1,TRBJ1-2,-,TGTGCCAGCAGTCTAGGGACAGGGTTCCAAGGCCCCTATGGCTACACCTTC,CASSLGTGFQGPYGYTF
TRBV2,TRBD2,TRBJ2-3,-,TGTGCCAGCAGTACTAGCGGGGAATACACAGATACGCAGTATTTT,CASSTSGEYTDTQYF
TRBV6-6,-,TRBJ2-1,-,TGTGCCAGCAGTATAATCGGCAATGAGCAGTTCTTC,CASSIIGNEQFF
TRBV11-2,-,TRBJ1-1,-,TGTGCCAGCAGCTTAGCTTTCAGGTCCAGGTTGAACACTGAAGCTTTCTTT,CASSLAFRSRLNTEAFF
TRBV18,-,TRBJ1-2,once,TGTGCCAGCTCACCTACAGCTTCTAACTATGGCTACACCTTC,CASSPTASNYGYTF
TRBV4-3,-,TRBJ2-3,-,TGCGCCAGCAGCCAAGATCGAGGTGACAGATACACAGATACGCAGTATTTT,CASSQDRGDRYTDTQYF
TRBV6-1,-,TRBJ1-5,-,TGTGCAGGGGGTAGCAATCAGCCCCAGCATTTT,CAGGSNQPQHF
TRBV25-1,-,TRBJ1-5,-,TGTGCCAGCAGGCAATCAGGGGAAAGCCAGCCCCAGCATTTT,CASRQSGESQPQHF
TRBV2,-,TRBJ1-1,-,TGTGCCAGCAGTGAATCCGCAGGAACGGCTCCCTTT,CASSESAGTAPF
TRBV10-3,TRBD1,TRBJ2-2,-,TGTGCCATCAGTGATAGGACAGGGTACACCGGGGAGCTGTTTTTT,CAISDRTGYTGELFF
TRBV10-3,-,TRBJ2-7,-,TGTGCCATCAGTGCCCGGGACTCCTACGAGCAGTACTTC,CAISARDSYEQYF
TRBV10-1,-,TRBJ2-4,-,TGCGCCCGCAGTGATGGGGGCCTGGGCAAAAACATTCAGTACTTC,CARSDGGLGKNIQYF